This T cell receptor (beta chain) appears in the sequencing data of a study of blood T cell repertoires in COVID-19. The germline V gene has CDR1 MDHEN and CDR2 SYDVKM. Trimming cost V 5 bases and J 0 bases, with 16 bases left between them. This CDR3 spans 16 amino acids. The table lists this clone with a count of one. The assay was immunoSEQ multiplex PCR, and TCRdb's table has in-frame clones only and misses some. The sample lists more than 150,000 clones; around nine tenths were seen once. Sequencing was done on a sample of peripheral blood. The clonotype comes from a man between 60 and 75 years old with COVID-19, enrolled during active disease. The chain links TRBV28 to TRBJ1-1; D call uncertain. CDR3 coding DNA: TGTGCCAGCAGTCTTAGAGGGTCCTCCGTGAACACTGAAGCTTTCTTT. Its translation is CASSLRGSSVNTEAFF. Looking up the rest from reference TRBV28 and TRBJ1-1 gives the full variable domain: DVKVTQSSRYLVKRTGEKVFLECVQDMDHENMFWYRQDPGLGLRLIYFSYDVKMKEKGDIPEGYSVSREKKERFSLILESASTNQTSMYLCASSLRGSSVNTEAFFGQGTRLTVV.